A few counts support the clone carrying this TCR beta chain. What it recognizes is unknown. The data stem from a study of T-cell reconstitution after alpha-beta-depleted transplantation in children. Study results and caveats: Some patients owed their high day-60 TCRbeta diversity to surviving recipient T cells and thymic progenitors. Reportedly, only several hundred clones from non-depleted graft cells drove alpha-beta T-cell counts at about two months.

TCRbeta library preparation incorporated unique molecular identifiers. TCRdb analysed the PCR reads with MiXCR anew, one entry per CDR3 protein. Of under 250,000 distinct CDR3 sequences detected, 24% appear once; the ten largest clones hold around 4.8%. In germline, CDR1 is SQVTM, CDR2 ANQGSEA. Deletions cut 5 bases from V and 0 bases from J, with 10 bases between. The CDR3 sequence is 14 residues long. Sequencing used PBMCs, mostly from graft donor cells, obtained 360 days after TCRalphabeta/CD19-depleted stem cell transplant. This receptor was identified in a female patient between 2 and 15 years old who had a stem cell transplant for congenital amegakaryocytic thrombocytopenia, so the T cells may come from the graft donor. The rearrangement links TRBV29-1 to TRBJ2-2, with D tentatively TRBD1 or TRBD2 (5 bases each). CDR3 loop: CSVTGTANTGELFF. DNA of the CDR3: TGCAGCGTTACCGGGACGGCGAACACCGGGGAGCTGTTTTTT.